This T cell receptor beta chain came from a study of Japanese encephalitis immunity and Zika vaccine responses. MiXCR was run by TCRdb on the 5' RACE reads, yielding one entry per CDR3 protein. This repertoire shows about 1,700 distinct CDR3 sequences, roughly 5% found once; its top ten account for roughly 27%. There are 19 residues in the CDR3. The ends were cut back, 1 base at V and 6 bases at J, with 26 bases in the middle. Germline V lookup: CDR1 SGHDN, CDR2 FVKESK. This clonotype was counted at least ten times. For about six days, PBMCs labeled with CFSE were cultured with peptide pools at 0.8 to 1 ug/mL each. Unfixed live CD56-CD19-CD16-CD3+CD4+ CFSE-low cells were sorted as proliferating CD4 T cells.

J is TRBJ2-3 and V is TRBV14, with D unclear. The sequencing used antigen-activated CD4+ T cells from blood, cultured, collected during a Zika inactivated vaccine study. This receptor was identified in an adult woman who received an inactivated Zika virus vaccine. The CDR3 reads CASSQGFPFLTAETDTQYF. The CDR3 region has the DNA TGTGCCAGCAGCCAAGGTTTCCCCTTTTTGACGGCCGAGACGGATACGCAGTATTTT.